This T cell receptor (beta chain) was recorded in a study of blood T cell repertoires in COVID-19. Study summary: PBMCs, B-cell-depleted T cells, or T cells provided the cDNA or gDNA that made up the material.

This CDR3 has 12 residues. CDR1 and CDR2 (germline): SEHNR, FQNEAQ (reference sequence). Trimming took 3 bases from V and 9 from J, leaving 11 bases between them. Only in-frame clones appear in the TCRdb table, and some are missing; sequencing was by immunoSEQ multiplex PCR. The repertoire holds 130,000 to 150,000 clones, roughly three quarters seen once, with just under 2% in the top ten. This rearrangement joins TRBV7-9 to TRBJ1-1, with a weak D call TRBD1 (5 bases). The receptor comes from a woman in her fifties or sixties with acute or convalescent COVID-19. Sequenced input: peripheral blood. CDR3 protein: CASSLGGTKAFF. The DNA for the CDR3 is TGTGCCAGCAGCTTGGGGGGGACGAAAGCTTTCTTT.